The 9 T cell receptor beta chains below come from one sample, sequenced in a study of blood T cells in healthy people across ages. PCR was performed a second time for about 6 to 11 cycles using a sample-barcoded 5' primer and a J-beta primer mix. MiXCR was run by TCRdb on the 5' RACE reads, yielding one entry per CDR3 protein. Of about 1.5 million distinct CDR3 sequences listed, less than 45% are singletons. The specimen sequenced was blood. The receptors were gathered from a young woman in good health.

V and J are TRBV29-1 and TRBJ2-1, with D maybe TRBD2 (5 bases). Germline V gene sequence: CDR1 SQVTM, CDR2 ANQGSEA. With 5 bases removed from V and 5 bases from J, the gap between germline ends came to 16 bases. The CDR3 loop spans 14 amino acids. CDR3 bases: TGCAGCGTTCCGCAGCGGAAATCTGACAATGAGCAGTTCTTC. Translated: CSVPQRKSDNEQFF.

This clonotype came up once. CDR3 loop: CAWWTGTSSYNEQYF. CDR3 bases: TGTGCCTGGTGGACCGGGACTAGCTCCTACAATGAGCAGTACTTC. The chain carries TRBV30 and TRBJ2-1; 9 bases are a match to TRBD2. The last part of the DNA fits TRBJ2-7 better; the J call may be wrong. The germline CDR1 and CDR2 sequences are GTSNPN and SVGIG (reference sequence). This CDR3 is built from 15 residues.

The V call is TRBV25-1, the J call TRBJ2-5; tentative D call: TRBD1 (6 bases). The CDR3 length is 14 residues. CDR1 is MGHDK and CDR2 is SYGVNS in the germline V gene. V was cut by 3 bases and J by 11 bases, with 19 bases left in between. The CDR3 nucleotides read TGTGCCAGCAGTGACGGACAGCTTTACAATGAGCAGTACTTC. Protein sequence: CASSDGQLYNEQYF.

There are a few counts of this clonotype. The CDR3 DNA sequence: TGTGCCAGCAGCCAGCGACAGGGAGGGGTTGAAAAACTGTTTTTT. Translated, it gives CASSQRQGGVEKLFF. The chain has TRBV7-2 and TRBJ1-4; 7 bases are a match to TRBD1. Trimming cost V 5 bases and J 7 bases; bases outside gene matches: 10. Germline CDR1 reads SGHTA; CDR2 reads FQGNSA. This CDR3 region has 15 residues. The full variable domain, rest sourced from reference TRBV7-2 and TRBJ1-4, is GAGVSQSPSNKVTEKGKDVELRCDPISGHTALYWYRQSLGQGLEFLIYFQGNSAPDKSGLPSDRFSAERTGGSVSTLTIQRTQQEDSAVYLCASSQRQGGVEKLFFGSGTQLSVL.

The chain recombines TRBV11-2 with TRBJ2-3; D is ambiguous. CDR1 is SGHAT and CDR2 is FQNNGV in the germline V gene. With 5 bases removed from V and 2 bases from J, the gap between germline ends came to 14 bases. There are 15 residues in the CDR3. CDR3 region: CASSNQAYYTDTQYF. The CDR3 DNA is TGTGCCAGCAGCAACCAGGCCTATTACACAGATACGCAGTATTTT.

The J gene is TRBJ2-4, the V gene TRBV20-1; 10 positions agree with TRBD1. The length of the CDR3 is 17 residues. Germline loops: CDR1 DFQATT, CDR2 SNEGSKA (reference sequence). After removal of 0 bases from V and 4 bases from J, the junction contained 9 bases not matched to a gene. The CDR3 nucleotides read TGCAGTGCTAGAGATGGGGCGACAGGGGGCGCGAAAAACATTCAGTACTTC. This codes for CSARDGATGGAKNIQYF.

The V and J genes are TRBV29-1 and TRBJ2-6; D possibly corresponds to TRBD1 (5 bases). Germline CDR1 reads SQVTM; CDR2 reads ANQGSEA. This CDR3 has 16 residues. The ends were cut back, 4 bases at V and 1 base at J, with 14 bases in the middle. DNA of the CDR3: TGCAGCGTTGGAGACAGTACCCTATCTGGGGCCAACGTCCTGACTTTC. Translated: CSVGDSTLSGANVLTF.

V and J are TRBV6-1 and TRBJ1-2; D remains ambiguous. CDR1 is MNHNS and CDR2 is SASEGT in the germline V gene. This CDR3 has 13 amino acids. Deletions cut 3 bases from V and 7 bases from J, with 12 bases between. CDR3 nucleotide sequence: TGTGCCAGCAGTGAGAACGACCTGGGTGGCTACACCTTC. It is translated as CASSENDLGGYTF.

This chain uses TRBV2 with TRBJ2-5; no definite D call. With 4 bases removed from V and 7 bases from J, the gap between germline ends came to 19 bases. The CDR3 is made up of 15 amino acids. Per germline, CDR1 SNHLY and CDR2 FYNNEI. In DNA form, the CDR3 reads TGTGCCAGCAGTGTCGACACGGGCGCGGATGGGACCCAGTACTTC. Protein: CASSVDTGADGTQYF.